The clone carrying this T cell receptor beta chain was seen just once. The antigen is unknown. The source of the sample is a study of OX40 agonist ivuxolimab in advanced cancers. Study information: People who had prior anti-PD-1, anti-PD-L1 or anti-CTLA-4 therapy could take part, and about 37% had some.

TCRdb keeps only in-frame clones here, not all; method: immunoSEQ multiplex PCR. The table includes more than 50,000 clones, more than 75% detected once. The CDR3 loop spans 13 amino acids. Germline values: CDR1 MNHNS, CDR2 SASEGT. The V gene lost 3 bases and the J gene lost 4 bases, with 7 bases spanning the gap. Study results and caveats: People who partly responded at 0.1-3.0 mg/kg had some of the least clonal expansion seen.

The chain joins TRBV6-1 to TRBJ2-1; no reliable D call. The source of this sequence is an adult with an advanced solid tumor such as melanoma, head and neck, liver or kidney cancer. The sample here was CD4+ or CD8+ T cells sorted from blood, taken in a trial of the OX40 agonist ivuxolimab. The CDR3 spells CASSEAPYNEQFF. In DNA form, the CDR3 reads TGTGCCAGCAGTGAGGCACCATACAATGAGCAGTTCTTC.